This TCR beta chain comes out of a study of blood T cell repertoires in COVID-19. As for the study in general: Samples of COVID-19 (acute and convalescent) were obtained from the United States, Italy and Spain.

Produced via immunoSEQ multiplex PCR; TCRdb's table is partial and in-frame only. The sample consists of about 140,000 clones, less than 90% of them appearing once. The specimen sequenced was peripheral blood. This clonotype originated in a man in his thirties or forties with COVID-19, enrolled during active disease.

CDR3 bases: TGCGCCAGCAGCTTGGCCGGACAGGCTAACACTGAAGCTTTCTTT. It encodes CASSLAGQANTEAFF. The chain recombines TRBV5-1 with TRBJ1-1; 7 positions match TRBD1. Per germline, CDR1 SGHRS and CDR2 YFSETQ. The CDR3 length is 15 residues. With V trimmed by 0 bases and J by 2 bases, 4 bases remained unmatched.